This T cell receptor (beta chain) emerged from a study of blood T cell repertoires in COVID-19. Background on the study: COVID-19 samples, acute and convalescent, were from the United States, Italy and Spain. Nucleic acid was either cDNA or gDNA, and it came from T cells, B-cell-depleted T cells, or PBMCs.

Germline V gene data show CDR1 as SGHVS and CDR2 as FNYEAQ. The ends lost 5 bases at V and 5 bases at J; junction bases unmatched: 12. This CDR3 comprises 16 residues. Original analysis: Estimated nucleated cell counts came from reference gene primer amplification. Using immunoSEQ multiplex PCR, the repertoire was profiled, and TCRdb retains in-frame clones only, with some absent. V, J and clone size were drawn from that table, and D and trimming were deduced from the DNA. The table has approximately 220,000 clones, roughly 80% seen once. The rearrangement joins TRBV7-6 to TRBJ2-7; 10 nucleotides line up with TRBD1. Sequencing was done on a sample of peripheral blood. This receptor was obtained from a woman of 80 years or more with acute or convalescent COVID-19. CDR3 coding DNA: TGTGCCAGCAGCCAAAGGACCGGGACAGGGGTTGACGAGCAGTACTTC. Translating it yields CASSQRTGTGVDEQYF.